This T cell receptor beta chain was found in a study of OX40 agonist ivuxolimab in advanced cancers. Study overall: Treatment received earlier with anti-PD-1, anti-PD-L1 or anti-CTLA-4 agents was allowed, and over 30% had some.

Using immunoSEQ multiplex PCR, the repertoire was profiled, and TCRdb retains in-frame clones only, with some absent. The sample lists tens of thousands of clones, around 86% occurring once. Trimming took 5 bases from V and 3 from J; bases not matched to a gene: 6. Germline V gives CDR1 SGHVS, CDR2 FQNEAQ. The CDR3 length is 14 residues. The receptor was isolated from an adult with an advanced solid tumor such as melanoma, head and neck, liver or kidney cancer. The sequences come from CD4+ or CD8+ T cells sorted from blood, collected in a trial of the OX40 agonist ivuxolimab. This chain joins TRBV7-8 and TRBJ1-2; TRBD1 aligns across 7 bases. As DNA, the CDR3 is TGTGCCAGCAGCCGTCGGGACAGCCACTATGGCTACACCTTC. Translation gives CASSRRDSHYGYTF.